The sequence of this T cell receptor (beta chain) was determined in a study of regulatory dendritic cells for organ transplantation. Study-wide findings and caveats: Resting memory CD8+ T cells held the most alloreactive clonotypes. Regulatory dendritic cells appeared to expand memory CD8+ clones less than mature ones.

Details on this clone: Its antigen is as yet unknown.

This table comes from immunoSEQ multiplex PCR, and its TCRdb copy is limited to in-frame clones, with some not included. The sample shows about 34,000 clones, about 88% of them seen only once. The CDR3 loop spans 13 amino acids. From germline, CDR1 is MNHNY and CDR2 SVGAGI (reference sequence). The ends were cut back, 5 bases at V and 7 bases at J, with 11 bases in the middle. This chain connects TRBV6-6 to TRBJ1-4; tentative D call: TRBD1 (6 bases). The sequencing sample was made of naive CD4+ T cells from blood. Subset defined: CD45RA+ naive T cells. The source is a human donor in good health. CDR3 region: CASSNPQGEKLFF. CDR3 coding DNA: TGTGCCAGCAGTAACCCACAGGGTGAAAAACTGTTTTTT.